Listed below are T cell receptor beta chains from one sample, sequenced in a study of T cell responses to AZD1222 COVID-19 vaccine. Libraries were prepared by immunoSEQ multiplex PCR; TCRdb keeps only in-frame clonotypes and omits some of them. This table holds approximately 89,000 clones, 80% to 95% found once. The input for sequencing was peripheral blood, taken 28 days after the second AZD1222 dose. These receptors were obtained from an adult who received the AZD1222 COVID-19 vaccine. Each CDR3 is given with its conserved first and last residue. A D gene is named only where the DNA matches it firmly. For some rows the clone size is stated as once, few or many, or as a class when expanded; others skip it.

-	TRBJ1-6	TRBV13	-	CASSLQKSYNSPLHF	TGTGCCAGCAGCCTGCAGAAGTCTTATAATTCACCCCTCCACTTT
-	TRBJ2-5	TRBV12-3/TRBV12-4	-	CASSLSGTQYF	TGTGCCAGCAGTTTATCAGGGACCCAGTACTTC
-	TRBJ1-5	TRBV2	once	CASSGVEGSNQPQHF	TGTGCCAGCAGTGGCGTCGAGGGAAGCAATCAGCCCCAGCATTTT
-	TRBJ2-5	TRBV6-5	-	CASIRERDSGETQYF	TGTGCCAGCATCCGTGAGCGGGACAGCGGAGAGACCCAGTACTTC
-	TRBJ2-5	TRBV18	-	CASSPTGVVQETQYF	TGTGCCAGCTCTCCCACGGGGGTCGTACAAGAGACCCAGTACTTC
-	TRBJ1-1	TRBV10-3	-	CAIGPSMNTEAFF	TGTGCCATCGGACCAAGCATGAACACTGAAGCTTTCTTT
-	TRBJ2-5	TRBV5-1	-	CASRLEETQYF	TGCGCCAGCCGATTAGAAGAGACCCAGTACTTC
-	TRBJ2-7	TRBV5-4	-	CASTPNGRAVSYEQYF	TGTGCCAGCACCCCCAACGGGAGAGCCGTCTCCTACGAGCAGTACTTC
-	TRBJ1-1	TRBV7-6	-	CASSPRGPRGGSEAFF	TGTGCCAGCAGCCCCCGTGGTCCGAGGGGGGGTTCTGAAGCTTTCTTT
-	TRBJ1-4	TRBV15	few	CATSRDRVGSEKLFF	TGTGCCACCAGCAGAGATCGGGTAGGGAGTGAAAAACTGTTTTTT
-	TRBJ2-5	TRBV28	-	CASRQPSGETQYF	TGTGCCAGCAGACAGCCCAGCGGGGAGACCCAGTACTTC
-	TRBJ2-2	TRBV9	-	CASSARIHPGIDTGELFF	TGTGCCAGCAGCGCCCGAATACACCCTGGTATCGACACCGGGGAGCTGTTTTTT
-	TRBJ1-1	TRBV28	-	CASFQDWNTEAFF	TGTGCCAGCTTCCAGGACTGGAATACTGAAGCTTTCTTT
-	TRBJ2-7	TRBV10-1	-	CASRAGIGYEQYF	TGCGCCAGCCGTGCAGGGATAGGCTACGAGCAGTACTTC
TRBD1	TRBJ2-7	TRBV5-5	-	CASSLVGQGAYEQYF	TGTGCCAGCAGCTTGGTCGGACAGGGGGCCTACGAGCAGTACTTC
-	TRBJ2-7	TRBV28	-	CASSSPPHSSYEQYF	TGTGCCAGCAGTTCCCCCCCTCACAGCTCCTACGAGCAGTACTTC
TRBD1	TRBJ2-1	TRBV25-1	-	CASSEFRDSQYNEQFF	TGTGCCAGCAGTGAATTCCGGGACAGCCAATACAATGAGCAGTTCTTC
-	TRBJ2-1	TRBV7-3	-	CASSATGTQNEQFF	TGTGCCAGCAGCGCCACCGGGACTCAGAATGAGCAGTTCTTC
TRBD1	TRBJ1-2	TRBV6-5	-	CASSKNRGLGYTF	TGTGCCAGCAGTAAAAACAGGGGGCTTGGCTACACCTTC
TRBD1	TRBJ1-5	TRBV18	-	CASSPSGTGGEGNQPQHF	TGTGCCAGCTCACCATCCGGGACAGGGGGCGAGGGCAATCAGCCCCAGCATTTT
-	TRBJ1-4	TRBV5-1	-	CASSLVGTGNEKLFF	TGCGCCAGCAGCTTGGTGGGGACCGGTAATGAAAAACTGTTTTTT
-	TRBJ2-1	TRBV18	-	CASSPSGGNEQFF	TGTGCCAGCTCACCATCGGGTGGCAATGAGCAGTTCTTC
TRBD1	TRBJ1-2	TRBV30	few	CAWSDETGINGYTF	TGTGCCTGGAGTGATGAGACAGGGATCAATGGCTACACCTTC
-	TRBJ1-1	TRBV6-5	-	CASSYGGENTEAFF	TGTGCCAGCAGTTATGGAGGGGAGAACACTGAAGCTTTCTTT
-	TRBJ2-3	TRBV9	once	CASSGSDTQYF	TGTGCCAGCAGCGGCAGTGATACGCAGTATTTT
-	TRBJ2-7	TRBV27	-	CASSPPPGTFYEQYF	TGTGCCAGCAGTCCTCCACCGGGAACCTTCTACGAGCAGTACTTC
TRBD2	TRBJ2-3	TRBV11-2	-	CASRPGGVSTDTQYF	TGTGCCAGCCGACCTGGGGGGGTCTCCACAGATACGCAGTATTTT
TRBD1	TRBJ1-3	TRBV28	-	CASSPPQGAVGNTIYF	TGTGCCAGCAGTCCTCCACAGGGGGCTGTTGGAAACACCATATATTTT
TRBD2	TRBJ2-2	TRBV7-2	once	CAGVGGPIQAGELFF	TGTGCCGGGGTGGGAGGGCCGATCCAGGCCGGGGAGCTGTTTTTT
-	TRBJ1-1	TRBV10-1	once	CASSGLRNTEAFF	TGCGCCAGCAGTGGGTTAAGGAACACTGAAGCTTTCTTT
-	TRBJ1-5	TRBV6-5	-	CASSHTNQPQHF	TGTGCCAGCAGTCACACTAATCAGCCCCAGCATTTT
TRBD1	TRBJ2-2	TRBV18	-	CASSLLGPGTANTGELFF	TGTGCCAGCTCACTTCTTGGCCCCGGGACAGCGAACACCGGGGAGCTGTTTTTT
TRBD1	TRBJ1-3	TRBV19	-	CASGDRGLGNTIYF	TGTGCCAGTGGAGACAGGGGGCTTGGAAACACCATATATTTT
-	TRBJ2-1	TRBV28	once	CASSSHIERTYNEQFF	TGTGCCAGCAGTTCCCATATTGAGAGAACCTACAATGAGCAGTTCTTC
-	TRBJ2-6	TRBV30	-	CAWSVSGANVLTF	TGTGCCTGGAGTGTTTCTGGGGCCAACGTCCTGACTTTC
-	TRBJ1-1	TRBV6-5	many	CASSYSRGGANTEAFF	TGTGCCAGCAGTTACTCCAGAGGGGGAGCCAACACTGAAGCTTTCTTT
-	TRBJ1-1	TRBV7-3	-	CASSATPRETEAFF	TGTGCCAGCAGCGCTACCCCCAGGGAGACTGAAGCTTTCTTT
-	TRBJ1-1	TRBV6-2/TRBV6-3	-	CASSYGRHRANTEAFF	TGTGCCAGCAGTTACGGTCGTCACAGGGCCAACACTGAAGCTTTCTTT
TRBD2	TRBJ2-5	TRBV19	once	CASTMTSGEQETQYF	TGTGCCAGTACCATGACTAGCGGGGAGCAAGAGACCCAGTACTTC
-	TRBJ1-3	TRBV9	-	CASSVGGHSFSGNTIYF	TGTGCCAGCAGCGTAGGAGGACATTCCTTCTCTGGAAACACCATATATTTT
-	TRBJ1-1	TRBV28	once	CASSFGGVAEAFF	TGTGCCAGCAGTTTCGGGGGTGTGGCTGAAGCTTTCTTT
TRBD1	TRBJ1-4	TRBV28	-	CASGETGVNEKLFF	TGTGCCAGCGGAGAGACAGGGGTTAATGAAAAACTGTTTTTT
-	TRBJ2-7	TRBV6-1	-	CASSEMTRTLFDEQYF	TGTGCCAGCAGTGAAATGACACGTACCTTATTCGACGAGCAGTACTTC
TRBD2	TRBJ2-7	TRBV6-6	-	CASSQTSGYSYEQYF	TGTGCCAGCAGTCAAACTAGCGGTTACTCCTACGAGCAGTACTTC
TRBD2	TRBJ2-2	TRBV6-2/TRBV6-3	-	CASSLTSGGTGELFF	TGTGCCAGCAGTTTGACTAGCGGGGGCACCGGGGAGCTGTTTTTT
TRBD1	TRBJ2-7	TRBV5-6	-	CASTMTGTGSYEQYF	TGTGCCAGCACCATGACCGGGACAGGGTCCTACGAGCAGTACTTC
-	TRBJ1-5	TRBV28	-	CASSFPLPSNQPQHF	TGTGCCAGCAGTTTTCCTCTCCCAAGCAATCAGCCCCAGCATTTT
-	TRBJ2-7	TRBV7-9	-	CASSAAGGHYEQYF	TGTGCCAGCAGCGCAGCTGGGGGGCACTACGAGCAGTACTTC
-	TRBJ2-5	TRBV12-5	-	CASGIKLGGETQYF	TGTGCTAGTGGGATTAAGCTAGGTGGGGAGACCCAGTACTTC
TRBD1	TRBJ2-5	TRBV19	-	CASSHRGQGETQYF	TGTGCCAGTAGTCACCGAGGACAGGGAGAGACCCAGTACTTC
-	TRBJ2-7	TRBV11-3	-	CASSLGPTKYYEQYF	TGTGCCAGCAGCTTGGGACCCACCAAATATTACGAGCAGTACTTC
-	TRBJ1-5	TRBV21-1	-	CASSPPVSQASNQPQHF	TGTGCCAGCAGCCCCCCCGTGTCACAGGCGAGCAATCAGCCCCAGCATTTT
-	TRBJ1-4	TRBV2	once	CASSARASNEKLFF	TGTGCCAGCAGTGCTCGGGCCTCAAATGAAAAACTGTTTTTT
TRBD1	TRBJ1-2	TRBV6-5	-	CASSPRTGVYGYTF	TGTGCCAGCAGTCCCCGGACAGGTGTCTATGGCTACACCTTC
-	TRBJ2-2	TRBV7-3	-	CASSPRGGTGELFF	TGTGCCAGCAGCCCCCGTGGGGGGACCGGGGAGCTGTTTTTT
TRBD1	TRBJ2-7	TRBV25-1	-	CASNIAGTGGVEQYF	TGTGCCAGCAATATCGCCGGGACAGGGGGTGTCGAGCAGTACTTC
-	TRBJ1-6	TRBV5-6	-	CASKYSPRGSPLHF	TGTGCCAGCAAGTACTCCCCCCGAGGGTCACCCCTCCACTTT
TRBD2	TRBJ2-7	TRBV10-2	-	CASSTFGGRANEQYF	TGCGCCAGCAGTACTTTCGGCGGGAGGGCCAACGAGCAGTACTTC